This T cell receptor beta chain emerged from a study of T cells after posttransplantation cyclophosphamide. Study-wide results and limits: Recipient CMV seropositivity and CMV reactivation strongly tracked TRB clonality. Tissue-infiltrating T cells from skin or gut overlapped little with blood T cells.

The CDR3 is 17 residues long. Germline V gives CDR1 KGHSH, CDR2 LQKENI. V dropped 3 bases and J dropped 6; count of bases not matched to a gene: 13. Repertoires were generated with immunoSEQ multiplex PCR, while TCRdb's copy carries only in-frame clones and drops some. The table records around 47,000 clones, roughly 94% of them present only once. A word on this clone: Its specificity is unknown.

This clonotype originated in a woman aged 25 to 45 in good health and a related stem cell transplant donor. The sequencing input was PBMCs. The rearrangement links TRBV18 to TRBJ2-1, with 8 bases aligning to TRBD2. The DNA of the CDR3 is TGTGCCAGCTCACCTCTAAGCGGGGGCCTATTAGTCAATGAGCAGTTCTTC. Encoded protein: CASSPLSGGLLVNEQFF.